A selection of T cell receptor beta chains follows, all from one sample in a study of T-cell reconstitution after alpha-beta-depleted transplantation in children. TCRdb re-called the PCR reads through MiXCR, storing one row per CDR3 protein. The data show about 600,000 distinct CDR3 sequences, over 10% seen once. The sequenced sample was PBMCs, mostly from graft donor cells, obtained 360 days after TCRalphabeta/CD19-depleted stem cell transplant. The origin of the receptors is a male patient younger than 18 who had a stem cell transplant for acute myeloid leukemia, so the T cells may come from the graft donor. The CDR3 runs from the conserved cysteine through the conserved F or W. The D gene is left open where the match is weak. Expanded clones are given a class, and other clones once, few, many or no size at all.

v_call: TRBV29-1; j_call: TRBJ2-3; clone_size: .; d_call: .; cdr3_aa: CSAGGIPDTQYF; cdr3_nt: TGCAGCGCTGGTGGGATCCCAGATACGCAGTATTTT
v_call: TRBV12-3/TRBV12-4; j_call: TRBJ2-3; clone_size: many; d_call: .; cdr3_aa: CASSFNWADTQYF; cdr3_nt: TGTGCCAGCAGTTTTAATTGGGCAGATACGCAGTATTTT
v_call: TRBV12-5; j_call: TRBJ2-3; clone_size: many; d_call: .; cdr3_aa: CASGLGQGGTDTQYF; cdr3_nt: TGTGCTAGTGGTTTGGGGCAGGGCGGCACAGATACGCAGTATTTT
v_call: TRBV6-1; j_call: TRBJ2-1; clone_size: .; d_call: TRBD2; cdr3_aa: CASGSVTSGVYNEQFF; cdr3_nt: TGTGCCAGCGGGTCCGTGACTAGCGGGGTCTACAATGAGCAGTTCTTC
v_call: TRBV12-3/TRBV12-4; j_call: TRBJ2-7; clone_size: .; d_call: TRBD2; cdr3_aa: CASGRSSYEREYGQYF; cdr3_nt: TGTGCCAGCGGACGGTCTTCCTACGAGCGGGAATATGGGCAGTACTTC
v_call: TRBV28; j_call: TRBJ2-5; clone_size: few; d_call: .; cdr3_aa: CASSLAQRVPQYF; cdr3_nt: TGTGCCAGCAGTTTAGCGCAGAGAGTGCCCCAGTACTTC
v_call: TRBV2; j_call: TRBJ2-3; clone_size: .; d_call: .; cdr3_aa: CASLRDQTDTQYF; cdr3_nt: TGTGCCAGCCTCCGGGACCAAACAGATACGCAGTATTTT
v_call: TRBV20-1; j_call: TRBJ2-7; clone_size: medium-sized; d_call: .; cdr3_aa: CSARTDHFSYEQYF; cdr3_nt: TGCAGTGCTAGAACGGACCACTTCTCCTACGAGCAGTACTTC
v_call: TRBV9; j_call: TRBJ2-5; clone_size: few; d_call: .; cdr3_aa: CASSVEYGTQYF; cdr3_nt: TGTGCCAGCAGCGTAGAGTACGGGACCCAGTACTTC
v_call: TRBV5-6; j_call: TRBJ2-1; clone_size: many; d_call: TRBD2; cdr3_aa: CASNSAGVPYNEQFF; cdr3_nt: TGTGCCAGCAACTCAGCGGGAGTCCCCTACAATGAGCAGTTCTTC
v_call: TRBV29-1; j_call: TRBJ1-5; clone_size: many; d_call: .; cdr3_aa: CSVGAGDQPQHF; cdr3_nt: TGCAGCGTTGGGGCAGGGGATCAGCCCCAGCATTTT
v_call: TRBV30; j_call: TRBJ2-1; clone_size: .; d_call: TRBD1; cdr3_aa: CAWSGTGGEQFF; cdr3_nt: TGTGCCTGGAGTGGCACAGGGGGTGAGCAGTTCTTC
v_call: TRBV12-3/TRBV12-4; j_call: TRBJ1-2; clone_size: few; d_call: .; cdr3_aa: CASSPSGGGYGYTF; cdr3_nt: TGTGCCAGCAGCCCCTCCGGGGGGGGCTATGGCTACACCTTC
v_call: TRBV7-6; j_call: TRBJ2-7; clone_size: few; d_call: TRBD1; cdr3_aa: CASSNGQGNFHEQYF; cdr3_nt: TGTGCCAGCAGCAACGGACAGGGAAATTTCCACGAGCAGTACTTC
v_call: TRBV27; j_call: TRBJ2-6; clone_size: .; d_call: .; cdr3_aa: CASSANAGFSGANVLTF; cdr3_nt: TGTGCCAGCAGCGCTAATGCGGGGTTTTCTGGGGCCAACGTCCTGACTTTC
v_call: TRBV29-1; j_call: TRBJ2-3; clone_size: .; d_call: TRBD2; cdr3_aa: CSVSGLVTDTQYF; cdr3_nt: TGCAGCGTCTCCGGACTAGTCACAGATACGCAGTATTTT
v_call: TRBV29-1; j_call: TRBJ2-2; clone_size: many; d_call: .; cdr3_aa: CSVEGDATNTGELFF; cdr3_nt: TGCAGCGTTGAAGGCGATGCTACGAACACCGGGGAGCTGTTTTTT
v_call: TRBV6-2/TRBV6-3; j_call: TRBJ2-7; clone_size: many; d_call: .; cdr3_aa: CASSYGLFLEQYF; cdr3_nt: TGTGCCAGCAGTTACGGACTATTTCTCGAGCAGTACTTC
v_call: TRBV29-1; j_call: TRBJ2-1; clone_size: many; d_call: .; cdr3_aa: CSVERYNEQFF; cdr3_nt: TGCAGCGTTGAGAGGTACAATGAGCAGTTCTTC
v_call: TRBV6-5; j_call: TRBJ2-1; clone_size: few; d_call: TRBD2; cdr3_aa: CASSGTSVQFF; cdr3_nt: TGTGCCAGCAGTGGGACTAGCGTGCAGTTCTTC
v_call: TRBV25-1; j_call: TRBJ1-6; clone_size: few; d_call: TRBD1; cdr3_aa: CASSETWDRGVYVAYNSPLHF; cdr3_nt: TGTGCCAGCAGTGAAACTTGGGACAGGGGGGTTTATGTCGCCTATAATTCACCCCTCCACTTT
v_call: TRBV18; j_call: TRBJ1-1; clone_size: many; d_call: .; cdr3_aa: CASSGQWNTEAFF; cdr3_nt: TGTGCCAGCTCTGGGCAGTGGAACACTGAAGCTTTCTTT
v_call: TRBV20-1; j_call: TRBJ2-7; clone_size: few; d_call: .; cdr3_aa: CSWDFRSYEQYF; cdr3_nt: TGCAGCTGGGACTTCCGCTCCTACGAGCAGTACTTC
v_call: TRBV6-5; j_call: TRBJ1-1; clone_size: few; d_call: .; cdr3_aa: CASSYLKETEAFF; cdr3_nt: TGTGCCAGCAGTTACTTGAAGGAAACTGAAGCTTTCTTT
v_call: TRBV5-1; j_call: TRBJ1-3; clone_size: few; d_call: TRBD1; cdr3_aa: CASSLAPGQGRSGNTIYF; cdr3_nt: TGCGCCAGCAGCTTGGCCCCCGGACAGGGACGATCTGGAAACACCATATATTTT
v_call: TRBV29-1; j_call: TRBJ2-3; clone_size: many; d_call: TRBD2; cdr3_aa: CSVKVAGSTDTQYF; cdr3_nt: TGCAGCGTTAAGGTAGCGGGATCCACAGATACGCAGTATTTT
v_call: TRBV20-1; j_call: TRBJ1-4; clone_size: .; d_call: .; cdr3_aa: CSARDLPRPDEKLFF; cdr3_nt: TGCAGTGCTAGAGATTTGCCCAGACCCGATGAAAAACTGTTTTTT
v_call: TRBV5-1; j_call: TRBJ2-1; clone_size: .; d_call: .; cdr3_aa: CASSWSTGNEQFF; cdr3_nt: TGCGCCAGCAGCTGGAGTACAGGGAATGAGCAGTTCTTC
v_call: TRBV4-3; j_call: TRBJ2-2; clone_size: .; d_call: .; cdr3_aa: CASSQGTIRRGELFF; cdr3_nt: TGCGCCAGCAGCCAGGGAACAATTAGGCGCGGGGAGCTGTTTTTT